One and the same sample provided the 24 T cell receptor beta chains below, sequenced in a study of vaccination and CD4 T cells after COVID-19. Sequencing of the DNA from cultured CD4+ T cells was carried out with the Oncomine TCR Beta short-read assay. From the PCR reads, TCRdb called clonotypes with MiXCR, one entry per CDR3 protein. The sample contains about 15,000 distinct CDR3 sequences, around 50% of which appear only once. Sample treatment: roughly 10-day PBMC culture with coronavirus spike peptide pools or control peptides (ViraFEST assay). No antigens are known for them. Input material: CD4+ T cells from blood, cultured in vitro. These receptors originate from a human donor who had recovered from COVID-19.

The chain employs TRBV5-6 and TRBJ1-1; 7 bases fit TRBD1. The germline V gene encodes CDR1 SGHDT and CDR2 YYEEEE. This CDR3 contains 15 residues. The V segment lost 3 bases and the J segment 0 bases; nucleotides outside the gene matches: 5. The CDR3 spells CASSSGGQLNTEAFF. CDR3 nucleotides: TGTGCCAGCAGCTCGGGGGGACAGTTGAACACTGAAGCTTTCTTT.

V and J are TRBV24-1 and TRBJ2-3; D uncertain. Per germline, CDR1 KGHDR and CDR2 SFDVKD. V gave up 4 bases and J gave up 1 base, with 8 bases separating them. The length of the CDR3 is 14 residues. The CDR3: CATSDGGGTDTQYF. In DNA, the CDR3 is TGTGCCACCAGTGACGGCGGAGGCACAGATACGCAGTATTTT.

This clonotype came up once. This rearrangement joins TRBV20-1 to TRBJ2-1; TRBD2 agrees at 7 bases. Germline assignment: CDR1 DFQATT and CDR2 SNEGSKA (reference sequence). The CDR3 loop spans 15 amino acids. The trim removed 3 bases at V and 2 bases at J, leaving 7 bases unmatched. Here the CDR3 reads CSASVGGRTYNEQFF. CDR3 nucleotide sequence: TGCAGTGCTAGTGTGGGAGGGCGGACCTACAATGAGCAGTTCTTC.

This clonotype has just a few counts. The chain carries TRBV20-1 and TRBJ1-4, with 8 bases matching TRBD1. The germline V gene has CDR1 DFQATT and CDR2 SNEGSKA (reference sequence). V shed 0 bases, J shed 8 bases, and the junction held 8 bases outside the gene matches. The CDR3 is 15 residues long. The CDR3 sequence is CSARDAAGGTEKLFF. CDR3 in DNA: TGCAGTGCTAGAGATGCAGCAGGGGGCACGGAAAAACTGTTTTTT.

This clonotype was counted only a few times. The chain couples TRBV11-3 to TRBJ2-3; possibly TRBD1 or TRBD2 for D (5 bases each). V lost 3 bases and J 1 base, leaving 11 bases between the germline ends. The CDR3 contains 15 residues. In germline, CDR1 is SGHNT, CDR2 YENEEA. CDR3 DNA sequence: TGTGCCAGCAGCTTCCGGGACGGCCGCACAGATACGCAGTATTTT. This encodes CASSFRDGRTDTQYF.

This clonotype has just a few counts. V and J are TRBV6-2 or TRBV6-3 and TRBJ2-5, with 8 bases identical to TRBD1. This CDR3 has 14 amino acids. CDR1 and CDR2 (germline): MNHEY, SVGEGT. Unmatched junction bases numbered 8, after V lost 11 bases and J lost 0 bases. The CDR3 sequence is CAGTGGQNQETQYF. CDR3 bases: TGTGCCGGCACAGGGGGTCAAAACCAAGAGACCCAGTACTTC.

The rearrangement links TRBV20-1 to TRBJ1-1; 7 bases agree with TRBD1. There are 13 residues in the CDR3. Germline V lookup: CDR1 DFQATT, CDR2 SNEGSKA (reference sequence). With 3 bases clipped from V and 0 bases from J, the junction kept 1 base outside the gene matches. CDR3: CSARGQLNTEAFF. CDR3 bases: TGCAGTGCTAGGGGACAGTTGAACACTGAAGCTTTCTTT.

The V and J genes are TRBV19 and TRBJ1-1; 10 positions match TRBD1. The V segment lost 5 bases and the J segment 6 bases; nucleotides outside the gene matches: 9. CDR3 length: 15 residues. Germline lookup yields CDR1 LNHDA and CDR2 SQIVND (reference sequence). Here the CDR3 DNA reads TGTGCCAGTAGTCCACCGGGACAGGGGTGGCCTGAAGCTTTCTTT. Translating gives CASSPPGQGWPEAFF.

V gene TRBV7-3 combines with J gene TRBJ1-6; TRBD1 agrees at 8 bases. Trimming took 5 bases from V and 6 from J; bases not matched to a gene: 3. Per the germline V gene, CDR1 is SGHTA and CDR2 is FQGTGA. The CDR3 sequence is 14 residues long. The CDR3: CASSQGALNSPLHF. In DNA form, the CDR3 reads TGTGCCAGCAGCCAGGGGGCACTTAATTCACCCCTCCACTTT.

This clonotype showed up just a few times. This chain uses TRBV7-2 with TRBJ1-5; tentative D call: TRBD1 (6 bases). Trimming removed 3 bases from V and 7 bases from J, with 10 bases in between. The germline V gene encodes CDR1 SGHTA and CDR2 FQGNSA. The CDR3 has 13 residues. DNA for the CDR3: TGTGCCAGCAGCTTTTACAGGGCCCAGCCCCAGCATTTT. Its translation: CASSFYRAQPQHF.

The chain recombines TRBV7-3 with TRBJ2-2; D remains ambiguous. Germline V CDR1 and CDR2: SGHTA, FQGTGA. The CDR3 runs to 12 residues. Trimming left V 5 bases short and J 5 bases short, with 6 bases between. The CDR3 here is CASSPRTGELFF. CDR3 bases: TGTGCCAGCAGCCCCCGGACCGGGGAGCTGTTTTTT.

This clonotype was found once. The rearrangement links TRBV20-1 to TRBJ2-3; 9 nucleotides align to TRBD2. V shed 5 bases, J shed 9 bases, and the junction held 15 bases outside the gene matches. Looked up from germline, CDR1 is DFQATT and CDR2 is SNEGSKA (reference sequence). The CDR3 is 15 amino acids. CDR3: CSAATGRGGLLTQYF. The CDR3, as DNA: TGCAGTGCTGCAACGGGGCGGGGGGGATTGCTAACGCAGTATTTT.

This clonotype has only a few counts. The chain carries TRBV5-8 and TRBJ1-2; no clear D gene. With 1 base removed from V and 4 bases from J, the gap between germline ends came to 8 bases. The V gene's germline CDR1 is SGHTS and CDR2 YDEGEE. This CDR3 spans 13 amino acids. CDR3 residues: CASSLRLLYGYTF. The CDR3 nucleotides read TGTGCCAGCAGCTTGAGGCTGCTCTATGGCTACACCTTC.

V and J are TRBV7-9 and TRBJ1-1; D is undetermined. V shed 2 bases and J shed 1 base, with 5 bases lying between them. CDR1 and CDR2 from the germline V gene are SEHNR and FQNEAQ (reference sequence). The CDR3 is 13 amino acids. CDR3 residues: CASSLQENTEAFF. The CDR3 nucleotides are TGTGCCAGCAGCTTACAGGAGAACACTGAAGCTTTCTTT.

The chain carries TRBV6-4 and TRBJ2-6; TRBD1 matches 7 bases. The CDR3 consists of 17 residues. J lost 1 base, V lost 6 bases, and 9 bases had no gene match. Germline V gene sequence: CDR1 MRHNA, CDR2 SNTAGT. The CDR3 here is CASSRTLTGSGANVLTF. CDR3 nucleotides: TGTGCCAGCAGCCGAACCTTGACAGGGTCTGGGGCCAACGTCCTGACTTTC.

The rearrangement links TRBV7-8 to TRBJ2-2; 14 nucleotides agree with TRBD2. Trimming took 4 bases from V and 4 from J; bases not matched to a gene: 8. The CDR3 has 18 residues. Germline V gives CDR1 SGHVS, CDR2 FQNEAQ. CDR3 residues: CASSSGLAGGPATGELFF. The CDR3 DNA reads TGTGCCAGCAGCTCTGGACTAGCGGGAGGTCCCGCCACCGGGGAGCTGTTTTTT.

The chain employs TRBV7-2 and TRBJ1-1; no clear D gene. Germline V gene sequence: CDR1 SGHTA, CDR2 FQGNSA. The CDR3 runs to 13 residues. V lost 1 base to trimming and J lost 6 bases, with 9 bases between them. CDR3 sequence reads: CASSLGGSAEAFF. The CDR3 DNA sequence: TGTGCCAGCAGCTTAGGAGGGAGCGCTGAAGCTTTCTTT.

The chain uses TRBV7-2 and TRBJ1-1; possible D gene TRBD1, 6 bases. CDR3 length equals 15 residues. Germline values: CDR1 SGHTA, CDR2 FQGNSA. The V gene lost 6 bases and the J gene lost 6 bases, with 20 bases spanning the gap. The CDR3 sequence is CASSPQARTAAEAFF. The CDR3 DNA is TGTGCCAGCAGTCCCCAAGCCCGGACAGCAGCTGAAGCTTTCTTT.

This sequence joins TRBV7-2 and TRBJ2-3; TRBD2 matches 8 bases. The CDR3 has 14 residues. Losses at the gene ends were 4 bases for V and 6 bases for J; bases not matched to a gene: 6. Germline CDR1 and CDR2: SGHTA and FQGNSA. Here the CDR3 DNA reads TGTGCCAGCAGCTCGGGGGGGCGTCGGGATACGCAGTATTTT. It encodes CASSSGGRRDTQYF.

The chain carries TRBV4-3 and TRBJ1-2; D may be TRBD1 (6 bases). The CDR3 length is 15 residues. Germline CDR1 LGHNA, CDR2 YSLEER. V lost 0 bases, J lost 4 bases, and 12 bases lay in between. The CDR3 is CASSQDQGPGYGYTF. Here the CDR3 DNA reads TGCGCCAGCAGCCAAGACCAGGGGCCCGGCTATGGCTACACCTTC.

This clonotype was seen a few times. This chain connects TRBV27 to TRBJ2-2, with 7 bases lining up with TRBD1. V dropped 7 bases and J dropped 1; count of bases not matched to a gene: 9. The CDR3 covers 16 residues. Germline CDR1 is MNHEY and CDR2 is SMNVEV (reference sequence). CDR3 DNA: TGTGCCAGCACCTCGCTAAGGACAGGGAACACCGGGGAGCTGTTTTTT. Residues: CASTSLRTGNTGELFF.

This chain's CDR3 is CASSLDAGGTNTGELFF. The CDR3 nucleotides are TGTGCCAGCAGCTTAGACGCGGGAGGGACGAACACCGGGGAGCTGTTTTTT. The chain links TRBV11-1 to TRBJ2-2; 9 bases are a match to TRBD2. The CDR3 is 17 residues long. Trimming cost V 1 base and J 0 bases; bases outside gene matches: 3. Germline V gives CDR1 SGHAT, CDR2 FQDESV (reference sequence). The full variable domain, with the rest looked up from reference TRBV11-1 and TRBJ2-2, is EAEVAQSPRYKITEKSQAVAFWCDPISGHATLYWYRQILGQGPELLVQFQDESVVDDSQLPKDRFSAERLKGVDSTLKIQPAELGDSAMYLCASSLDAGGTNTGELFFGEGSRLTVL.

This clonotype was observed a few times. One end of the junction does not line up with germline, which may come from a read error. V is TRBV12-3 or TRBV12-4 and J is TRBJ2-2, with 10 positions matching TRBD2. This CDR3 has 15 residues. CDR3 nucleotide sequence: TGTGCCAGCAGTCTAGCGGGGGCGAACACCGGGGAGCTGTTTTTT. Translation: CASSLAGANTGELFF.

The rearrangement uses TRBV5-5 and TRBJ2-1, with TRBD2 matching 9 bases. The CDR3 extends over 15 amino acids. Per germline, CDR1 SGHKS and CDR2 YYEKEE (reference sequence). The V segment lost 1 base and the J segment 6 bases; nucleotides outside the gene matches: 5. Written as DNA, the CDR3 is TGTGCCAGCAGCTTGCTCGAGCGGGAGGCCAATGAGCAGTTCTTC. This codes for CASSLLEREANEQFF.